This TCR beta chain was sequenced during a study of cytomegalovirus exposure and HLA in healthy donors. V shed 3 bases and J shed 5 bases, with 15 bases lying between them. Germline V gene lookup returns CDR1 SGHRS and CDR2 YFSETQ. The CDR3 length is 15 residues. Study conclusions and caveats: Sequence variants that were highly shared formed a cluster that was likely a sequencing artifact. Roughly uniform depth of sequencing across donors was assumed in presence/absence analyses. A later analysis showed that HLA-associated TCR beta chains had undergone more clonal expansion than equally common others. About 87% or about 30% of the time was how often most TCR beta V segments were productive, according to an earlier analysis.

Remarks on this clone: Its specificity is unknown.

The PCR employed 60 Vbeta primers together with 13 Jbeta primers. Assay: immunoSEQ multiplex PCR; the TCRdb copy retains only in-frame clones and omits some. Of 130,000 or so clones listed, more than 80% are singletons. The origin of this receptor is a woman under 40 in good health and CMV-seropositive. The chain employs TRBV5-1 and TRBJ2-1, with a tentative D call TRBD1 (7 bases). The material sequenced was PBMCs. DNA for the CDR3: TGCGCCAGCAGCTCGGAACCCAGGGGGGACAATGAGCAGTTCTTC. It translates to CASSSEPRGDNEQFF.